A selection of T cell receptor beta chains follows, all from one sample in a study of blood T cell repertoires in COVID-19. Sequenced by immunoSEQ multiplex PCR; TCRdb stores in-frame clones only, minus some. The sample has more than 300,000 clones, 87% seen once. The sequencing input was peripheral blood. The receptors come from a woman between 50 and 59 years old with COVID-19, enrolled during active disease. The CDR3 runs from the conserved cysteine through the conserved F or W. D genes are given only for firm matches. Size is omitted from some rows. Given values are once, few, many or a class for expanded clones.

v_gene	abundance	j_gene	d_gene	CDR3aa	CDR3nt
TRBV7-2	NA	TRBJ1-1	NA	CASSLAGGMNTEAFF	TGTGCCAGCAGCTTAGCTGGGGGGATGAACACTGAAGCTTTCTTT
TRBV19	NA	TRBJ2-1	NA	CATYTDRLGNNEQFF	TGTGCCACCTATACAGACAGGTTAGGCAACAATGAGCAGTTCTTC
TRBV5-1	NA	TRBJ2-1	TRBD2	CASSLLGLAVNEQFF	TGCGCCAGCAGTTTGCTGGGACTAGCGGTCAATGAGCAGTTCTTC
TRBV5-6	NA	TRBJ2-2	NA	CASSLAAREPTGELFF	TGTGCCAGCAGCTTGGCCGCGCGGGAACCGACCGGGGAGCTGTTTTTT
TRBV11-2	NA	TRBJ1-1	NA	CASSQYTEAFF	TGTGCCAGCAGCCAGTACACTGAAGCTTTCTTT
TRBV7-2	NA	TRBJ2-1	NA	CASSLARALNEQFF	TGTGCCAGCAGCTTAGCCAGGGCGCTAAATGAGCAGTTCTTC
TRBV30	NA	TRBJ1-1	NA	CAWSVVAGVAFF	TGTGCCTGGAGTGTAGTGGCGGGTGTAGCTTTCTTT
TRBV20-1	once	TRBJ2-5	TRBD1	CSASLVRGISGETQYF	TGCAGTGCTAGTTTGGTCAGGGGGATCTCCGGCGAGACCCAGTACTTC
TRBV13	NA	TRBJ1-1	TRBD1	CASSSTGDMNTEAFF	TGTGCCAGCAGCTCGACAGGGGACATGAACACTGAAGCTTTCTTT
TRBV5-1	NA	TRBJ2-1	TRBD1	CASSLYRGLYNEQFF	TGCGCCAGCAGCTTGTACAGGGGGCTCTACAATGAGCAGTTCTTC
TRBV2	NA	TRBJ2-2	TRBD2	CASIPRDYPLIGELFF	TGTGCCAGCATTCCCCGGGACTACCCTTTAATCGGGGAGCTGTTTTTT
TRBV29-1	once	TRBJ2-2	TRBD2	CSARPAPGGSTGELFF	TGCAGCGCCCGCCCCGCCCCGGGGGGTTCCACCGGGGAGCTGTTTTTT
TRBV6-5	NA	TRBJ2-7	TRBD2	CASSLSSGINYEQYF	TGTGCCAGCAGTCTTTCTAGCGGGATAAACTACGAGCAGTACTTC
TRBV7-6	NA	TRBJ1-6	NA	CASSPLDTGSYNSPLHF	TGTGCCAGCAGCCCTTTGGACACCGGCTCCTATAATTCACCCCTCCACTTT
TRBV3-1/TRBV3-2	NA	TRBJ1-6	TRBD1	CASRDVEGARVNSPLHF	TGTGCCAGCAGGGACGTGGAGGGGGCGAGGGTTAATTCACCCCTCCACTTT
TRBV10-3	NA	TRBJ1-5	NA	CAISLRPQGPQHF	TGTGCCATCAGCCTTCGTCCCCAGGGGCCCCAGCATTTT
TRBV27	NA	TRBJ2-7	NA	CASSLSSYTNYEQYF	TGTGCCAGCAGTTTATCCTCATACACAAATTACGAGCAGTACTTC
TRBV5-4	NA	TRBJ2-2	NA	CASSTRITGELFF	TGTGCCAGCAGCACTAGGATCACCGGGGAGCTGTTTTTT
TRBV7-2	NA	TRBJ2-5	TRBD2	CASSLARGTMQETQYF	TGTGCCAGCAGCTTAGCGCGCGGGACTATGCAAGAGACCCAGTACTTC
TRBV5-1	NA	TRBJ1-1	NA	CASSLGPEALMNTEAFF	TGCGCCAGCAGCTTGGGACCCGAGGCCCTCATGAACACTGAAGCTTTCTTT
TRBV20-1	few	TRBJ1-2	NA	CSASGLDGYTF	TGCAGTGCTAGTGGTCTCGATGGCTACACCTTC
TRBV10-1	few	TRBJ2-7	NA	CASSDTSVSYEQYF	TGCGCCAGCAGTGATACGAGCGTCTCCTACGAGCAGTACTTC
TRBV11-3	NA	TRBJ2-3	TRBD2	CASRLGGVQDTQYF	TGTGCCAGCAGGCTCGGGGGGGTTCAGGATACGCAGTATTTT
TRBV12-3/TRBV12-4	once	TRBJ1-4	TRBD1	CASSPGTGEKLFF	TGTGCCAGCAGTCCCGGGACAGGTGAAAAACTGTTTTTT
TRBV19	NA	TRBJ2-5	NA	CASSIRETQYF	TGTGCCAGTAGTATCAGGGAGACCCAGTACTTC
TRBV5-5	NA	TRBJ2-7	NA	CASSLGAVRGSYEQYF	TGTGCCAGCAGCTTGGGGGCGGTCAGGGGATCCTACGAGCAGTACTTC
TRBV24-1	NA	TRBJ2-3	NA	CATSAGGTITDTQYF	TGTGCCACCAGTGCCGGGGGTACTATCACAGATACGCAGTATTTT
TRBV5-5	once	TRBJ2-1	TRBD1	CASSLAGQGLYNEQFF	TGTGCCAGCAGCTTGGCGGGACAGGGGCTTTACAATGAGCAGTTCTTC
TRBV6-4	NA	TRBJ2-1	TRBD2	CASSSGLAGEQFF	TGTGCCAGCAGTTCGGGACTAGCGGGCGAGCAGTTCTTC
TRBV11-2	NA	TRBJ1-1	TRBD1	CASSSDRGQGEAFF	TGTGCCAGCAGCTCCGACAGGGGGCAGGGTGAAGCTTTCTTT
TRBV5-1	NA	TRBJ1-2	NA	CASSLRGANYGYTF	TGCGCCAGCAGCTTGCGGGGGGCTAACTATGGCTACACCTTC
TRBV15	once	TRBJ2-6	NA	CATSGLRSAGANVLTF	TGTGCCACCAGCGGCCTGAGGAGCGCTGGGGCCAACGTCCTGACTTTC
TRBV7-9	NA	TRBJ2-7	TRBD1	CASSYGQGPPDEQYF	TGTGCCAGCAGCTACGGACAGGGGCCCCCGGACGAGCAGTACTTC
TRBV4-1	many	TRBJ2-3	NA	CASSQDWNGVTDTQYF	TGCGCCAGCAGCCAAGATTGGAACGGGGTCACAGATACGCAGTATTTT
TRBV7-2	NA	TRBJ1-1	TRBD1	CASSSDRDTEAFF	TGTGCCAGCAGCTCGGACAGGGACACTGAAGCTTTCTTT
TRBV3-1/TRBV3-2	NA	TRBJ2-1	TRBD2	CASSKDSGTSGSNEQFF	TGTGCCAGCAGTAAGGATTCCGGGACTAGCGGGAGTAATGAGCAGTTCTTC
TRBV18	NA	TRBJ1-1	TRBD1	CASSPWRQGALTEAFF	TGTGCCAGCTCACCATGGAGACAGGGGGCCCTCACTGAAGCTTTCTTT
TRBV5-1	NA	TRBJ2-7	TRBD2	CASSPGAGGGLAPYTPSYEQYF	TGCGCCAGCAGCCCCGGGGCTGGGGGGGGACTAGCGCCGTACACCCCGTCCTACGAGCAGTACTTC
TRBV7-9	NA	TRBJ2-7	NA	CASSIWTGYDPGSYEQYF	TGTGCCAGCAGCATCTGGACTGGGTATGACCCGGGGTCCTACGAGCAGTACTTC
TRBV6-5	NA	TRBJ2-6	NA	CASRGLWANVLTF	TGTGCCAGCAGGGGGCTTTGGGCCAACGTCCTGACTTTC
TRBV5-1	NA	TRBJ2-1	NA	CASSYRDMGEQFF	TGCGCCAGCAGTTACCGGGATATGGGTGAGCAGTTCTTC
TRBV10-3	NA	TRBJ1-2	TRBD1	CAIRLQGGNYGYTF	TGTGCCATCAGGCTACAGGGGGGTAACTATGGCTACACCTTC
TRBV13	once	TRBJ2-7	TRBD1	CASSTGQGRTYEQYF	TGTGCCAGCAGCACCGGACAGGGGCGCACCTACGAGCAGTACTTC
TRBV7-6	NA	TRBJ2-7	TRBD2	CASSRQRTSGRAYIYEQYF	TGTGCCAGCAGCCGACAAAGGACTAGCGGGAGGGCCTATATCTACGAGCAGTACTTC
TRBV7-9	NA	TRBJ2-7	NA	CASSLTERPTYEQYF	TGTGCCAGCAGCTTAACCGAGCGGCCTACATACGAGCAGTACTTC
TRBV19	NA	TRBJ2-7	TRBD2	CASIRTSGYEQYF	TGTGCCAGTATCCGGACTAGCGGCTACGAGCAGTACTTC
TRBV9	NA	TRBJ2-1	TRBD1	CASSVLPTGEQFF	TGTGCCAGCAGCGTATTACCGACAGGGGAGCAGTTCTTC
TRBV19	NA	TRBJ2-1	TRBD2	CASRASGRVDEQFF	TGTGCCAGTAGGGCTAGCGGGAGGGTTGATGAGCAGTTCTTC
TRBV27	once	TRBJ2-4	NA	CASRRENIQYF	TGTGCCAGCAGACGGGAGAACATTCAGTACTTC
TRBV2	NA	TRBJ2-2	TRBD1	CASSGGTGGWELFF	TGTGCCAGCAGTGGCGGTACAGGGGGCTGGGAGCTGTTTTTT